This is a list of T cell receptor beta chains from one sample in a study of blood T cell repertoires in COVID-19. Clones were read by immunoSEQ multiplex PCR, and TCRdb kept only the in-frame ones, dropping some. The sample contains around 250,000 clones, roughly 90% of which appear only once. Sequenced material: PBMCs or T cells enriched from blood (not recorded which). The source of these receptors is a man aged 35 to 55 who had been exposed to COVID-19. Both conserved end residues are part of each CDR3. The order of the fields is J gene, clone size, V gene, D gene, CDR3 DNA, CDR3 protein. D genes are given only for firm matches. The size entry is marked missing in some rows and otherwise reads once, few, many or a size class.

J: TRBJ2-3; size: .; V: TRBV7-2; D: TRBD1; DNA: TGTGCCAGCAGCCCCCAGGGGGTCGGCACAGATACGCAGTATTTT; CDR3: CASSPQGVGTDTQYF
J: TRBJ1-2; size: .; V: TRBV29-1; D: .; DNA: TGCAGCGTTGAAGAAGGGGTCTATGGCTACACCTTC; CDR3: CSVEEGVYGYTF
J: TRBJ1-2; size: .; V: TRBV9; D: .; DNA: TGTGCCAGCAGCCCTCACGCCGACGGAGCTAACTATGGCTACACCTTC; CDR3: CASSPHADGANYGYTF
J: TRBJ1-1; size: .; V: TRBV9; D: .; DNA: TGTGCCAGCAGCGTCGAGACAGGCACTGAAGCTTTCTTT; CDR3: CASSVETGTEAFF
J: TRBJ1-5; size: .; V: TRBV21-1; D: .; DNA: TGTGCCAGCAGCAAAGGAGCGGAGGCGGAAAATCAGCCCCAGCATTTT; CDR3: CASSKGAEAENQPQHF
J: TRBJ1-3; size: .; V: TRBV7-9; D: .; DNA: TGTGCCAGCAGCTTACATGGAGGGTCTGGAAACACCATATATTTT; CDR3: CASSLHGGSGNTIYF
J: TRBJ2-7; size: .; V: TRBV28; D: TRBD2; DNA: TGTGCCAGCAGTTTGTTGCGGGAGTACTCCTACGAGCAGTACTTC; CDR3: CASSLLREYSYEQYF
J: TRBJ2-2; size: .; V: TRBV2; D: TRBD1; DNA: TGTGCCAGCAGGCTCTTGACAGGGGTCAACACCGGGGAGCTGTTTTTT; CDR3: CASRLLTGVNTGELFF
J: TRBJ2-5; size: .; V: TRBV6-5; D: .; DNA: TGTGCCAGCAATCTGGCCCAAGAGACCCAGTACTTC; CDR3: CASNLAQETQYF
J: TRBJ1-1; size: .; V: TRBV3-1/TRBV3-2; D: .; DNA: TGTGCCAGCAGCCAGGCAGGTACGGGGACTGAAGCTTTCTTT; CDR3: CASSQAGTGTEAFF
J: TRBJ1-1; size: .; V: TRBV4-3; D: .; DNA: TGCGCCAGCAGCCCAGTCAGGGGCACCGCCGCTTTCTTT; CDR3: CASSPVRGTAAFF
J: TRBJ2-7; size: .; V: TRBV28; D: TRBD1; DNA: TGTGCCAGCAGCGGGACAGTCGTTCACGAGCAGTACTTC; CDR3: CASSGTVVHEQYF
J: TRBJ1-2; size: once; V: TRBV12-3/TRBV12-4; D: .; DNA: TGTGCCAGCAGTAACAGGCGAAACTATGGCTACACCTTC; CDR3: CASSNRRNYGYTF
J: TRBJ2-3; size: once; V: TRBV28; D: .; DNA: TGTGCTGGGGCATCTAGCACAGATACGCAGTATTTT; CDR3: CAGASSTDTQYF
J: TRBJ2-7; size: once; V: TRBV2; D: .; DNA: TGTGCCAGCAGTGCCCCGGACAGTTCCTACGAGCAGTACTTC; CDR3: CASSAPDSSYEQYF
J: TRBJ2-1; size: .; V: TRBV7-9; D: TRBD2; DNA: TGTGCCAGCAGCCCACTAGCGGGAGGGGGCTTTGATGAGCAGTTCTTC; CDR3: CASSPLAGGGFDEQFF
J: TRBJ2-7; size: .; V: TRBV13; D: .; DNA: TGTGCCAGCGGCCGGGTCCAGATCTACGAGCAGTACTTC; CDR3: CASGRVQIYEQYF
J: TRBJ2-7; size: .; V: TRBV5-1; D: .; DNA: TGCGCCAGCAGCGCCACTCAATCCGGCGAGCAGTACTTC; CDR3: CASSATQSGEQYF
J: TRBJ2-7; size: .; V: TRBV28; D: TRBD2; DNA: TGTGGCAGTAGCGGGAGAAAAGAGCGAGGTTACGAGCAGTACTTC; CDR3: CGSSGRKERGYEQYF
J: TRBJ1-5; size: once; V: TRBV28; D: .; DNA: TGTGCCAGCAGTTTAGGTCAGGGAGGTCAGCCCCAGCATTTT; CDR3: CASSLGQGGQPQHF
J: TRBJ1-2; size: .; V: TRBV18; D: TRBD1; DNA: TGTGCCAGCTCACCGGAAGGAAGACAGGGGATCTACTATGGCTACACCTTC; CDR3: CASSPEGRQGIYYGYTF
J: TRBJ2-3; size: .; V: TRBV4-2; D: TRBD2; DNA: TGTGCCAGCAGCCCAGGTCGACTAGCGGCAGATATAAATACGCAGTATTTT; CDR3: CASSPGRLAADINTQYF
J: TRBJ1-1; size: .; V: TRBV5-5; D: .; DNA: TGTGCCAGCAGCTTGTTGAGACAGACGAACATGAACACTGAAGCTTTCTTT; CDR3: CASSLLRQTNMNTEAFF
J: TRBJ2-3; size: .; V: TRBV24-1; D: TRBD2; DNA: TGTGCCACCAGTGATTTACAGGGGACTAGCGGGAGAGATACGCAGTATTTT; CDR3: CATSDLQGTSGRDTQYF
J: TRBJ2-1; size: .; V: TRBV5-6; D: TRBD2; DNA: TGTGCCAGCAGCATGGGACTAGCGGATAATGAGCAGTTCTTC; CDR3: CASSMGLADNEQFF
J: TRBJ2-1; size: .; V: TRBV4-2; D: TRBD2; DNA: TGTGCCAGCAGCCAAGAGCAGGCGAAGACTAGCAGAGGGAGCGGTGAGCAGTTCTTC; CDR3: CASSQEQAKTSRGSGEQFF
J: TRBJ2-4; size: .; V: TRBV6-4; D: .; DNA: TGTGCCAGCAGCTCAACAGTGATAGCCAAAAACATTCAGTACTTC; CDR3: CASSSTVIAKNIQYF
J: TRBJ1-2; size: .; V: TRBV28; D: TRBD1; DNA: TGTGCCAGCAGTTCCGGACAGGGGTTCTATGGCTACACCTTC; CDR3: CASSSGQGFYGYTF
J: TRBJ2-5; size: .; V: TRBV13; D: TRBD2; DNA: TGTGCCAGCAGCTTGGCGACTAGCGGGAGCCGCGAGACCCAGTACTTC; CDR3: CASSLATSGSRETQYF
J: TRBJ2-7; size: few; V: TRBV7-9; D: TRBD1; DNA: TGTGCCAGCAGCTTAAATCCCTTAGTCGACAGGGACTACGAGCAGTACTTC; CDR3: CASSLNPLVDRDYEQYF
J: TRBJ2-3; size: .; V: TRBV6-5; D: .; DNA: TGTGCCAGCAGTTATGGGAGGAGCACAGATACGCAGTATTTT; CDR3: CASSYGRSTDTQYF
J: TRBJ2-7; size: .; V: TRBV9; D: TRBD1; DNA: TGTGCCAGCAGCGTCGGACAGGCCGCTCTACACGAGCAGTACTTC; CDR3: CASSVGQAALHEQYF
J: TRBJ1-5; size: once; V: TRBV6-5; D: TRBD1; DNA: TGTGCCAGCAGTAGACACAGGGGAGTAAGTCAGCCCCAGCATTTT; CDR3: CASSRHRGVSQPQHF
J: TRBJ2-1; size: .; V: TRBV7-9; D: .; DNA: TGTGCCAGCGAACTAAGAGCGCAGCGCTCCTACAATGAGCAGTTCTTC; CDR3: CASELRAQRSYNEQFF
J: TRBJ2-7; size: .; V: TRBV27; D: TRBD2; DNA: TGTGCCAGCAGTTTACTTAGCGGGGGCGTTAGTGATGAGCAGTACTTC; CDR3: CASSLLSGGVSDEQYF
J: TRBJ2-7; size: .; V: TRBV25-1; D: TRBD1; DNA: TGTGCCAGCGGGTCCGGGACAGGGAATTGGGAGCAGTACTTC; CDR3: CASGSGTGNWEQYF
J: TRBJ2-2; size: .; V: TRBV5-4; D: .; DNA: TGTGCCTGGAAAGACAGGAACACCGGGGAGCTGTTTTTT; CDR3: CAWKDRNTGELFF